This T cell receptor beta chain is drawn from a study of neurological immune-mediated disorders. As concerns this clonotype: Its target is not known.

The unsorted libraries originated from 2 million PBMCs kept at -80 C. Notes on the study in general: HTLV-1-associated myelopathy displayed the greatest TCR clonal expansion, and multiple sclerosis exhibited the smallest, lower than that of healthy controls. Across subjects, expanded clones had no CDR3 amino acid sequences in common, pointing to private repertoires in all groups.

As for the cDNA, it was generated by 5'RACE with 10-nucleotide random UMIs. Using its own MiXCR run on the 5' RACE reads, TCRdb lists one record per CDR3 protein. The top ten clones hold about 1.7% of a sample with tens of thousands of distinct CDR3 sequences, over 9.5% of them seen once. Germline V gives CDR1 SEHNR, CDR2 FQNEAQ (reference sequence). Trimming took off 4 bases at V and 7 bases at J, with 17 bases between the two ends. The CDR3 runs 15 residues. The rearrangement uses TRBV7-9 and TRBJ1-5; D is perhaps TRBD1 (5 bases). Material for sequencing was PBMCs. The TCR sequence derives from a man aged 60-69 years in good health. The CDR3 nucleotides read TGTGCCAGCAGCTCCATCTCAGCGGGGGACCAGCCCCAGCATTTT. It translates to CASSSISAGDQPQHF.